Sequencing of this T cell receptor beta chain was carried out in a study of cytomegalovirus exposure and HLA in healthy donors. Notes on the study in general: Among TCR beta chains, those listed as cytomegalovirus-associated numbered 164.

Method: immunoSEQ multiplex PCR; TCRdb's copy keeps in-frame clones and lacks some. Among fewer than 150,000 clones listed, roughly 88% were seen once. Germline CDR1 LNHNV, CDR2 YYDKDF (reference sequence). The ends lost 4 bases at V and 8 bases at J; junction bases unmatched: 11. This CDR3 region has 15 residues. The donors were members of the validation cohort comprising some 120 subjects, separate from the approximately 670-subject first cohort. Points on this clone: Its specificity is unknown.

The source is a woman aged 18-29 years in good health and CMV-seropositive. What was sequenced was PBMCs. The J gene is TRBJ2-1, the V gene TRBV15, with 7 bases matching TRBD2. Here the CDR3 DNA reads TGTGCCACCAGCAATCTGGGGGGGGGTGCGGATGAGCAGTTCTTC. It encodes CATSNLGGGADEQFF.